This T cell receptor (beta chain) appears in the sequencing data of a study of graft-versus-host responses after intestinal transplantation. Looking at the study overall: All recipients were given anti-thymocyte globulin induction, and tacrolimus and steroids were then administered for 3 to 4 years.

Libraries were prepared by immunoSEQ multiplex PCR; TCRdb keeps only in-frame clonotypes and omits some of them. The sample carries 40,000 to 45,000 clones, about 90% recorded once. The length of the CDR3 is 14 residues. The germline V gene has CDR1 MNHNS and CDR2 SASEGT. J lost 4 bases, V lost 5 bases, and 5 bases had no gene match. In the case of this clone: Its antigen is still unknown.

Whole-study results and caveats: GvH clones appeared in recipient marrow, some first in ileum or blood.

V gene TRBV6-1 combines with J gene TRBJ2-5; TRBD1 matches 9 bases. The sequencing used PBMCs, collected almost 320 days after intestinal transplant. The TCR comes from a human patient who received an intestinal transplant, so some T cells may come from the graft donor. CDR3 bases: TGTGCCAGCAGTAGGGACAGGGTCAGAGAGACCCAGTACTTC. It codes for CASSRDRVRETQYF.